A single sample is the source of the 23 T cell receptor beta chains below, sequenced in a study of identical twins' blood T cells. TCRdb redid the calling of the 5' RACE reads with MiXCR, one entry per CDR3 protein. In the table there are hundreds of thousands of distinct CDR3 sequences, roughly 30% of which are singletons. Sequenced: PBMCs. These receptors all stem from a woman aged 18-49 years in good health.

This clonotype was detected a few times. J is TRBJ1-4 and V is TRBV28, with D possibly TRBD1 on 5 matching bases. With 4 bases removed from V and 7 bases from J, the gap between germline ends came to 16 bases. This CDR3 is built from 15 residues. CDR1 MDHEN and CDR2 SYDVKM come from the germline V gene. DNA for the CDR3: TGTGCCAGCAGTTCCTACCCAGGGATGGGTGAAAAACTGTTTTTT. It specifies CASSSYPGMGEKLFF. Looking up the rest from reference TRBV28 and TRBJ1-4 gives the full variable domain: DVKVTQSSRYLVKRTGEKVFLECVQDMDHENMFWYRQDPGLGLRLIYFSYDVKMKEKGDIPEGYSVSREKKERFSLILESASTNQTSMYLCASSSYPGMGEKLFFGSGTQLSVL.

This clonotype was found many times. V is TRBV3-1 and J is TRBJ2-2, with D perhaps matching TRBD1 or TRBD2 (5 bases each). The CDR3 length is 13 residues. V lost 4 bases, J lost 6 bases, and 9 bases lay in between. CDR1 LGHDT and CDR2 YNNKEL come from the germline V gene (reference sequence). CDR3 region: CASSLGTPGELFF. The CDR3 DNA reads as TGTGCCAGCAGCCTCGGGACGCCCGGGGAGCTGTTTTTT.

This clonotype was seen a few times. Written as DNA, the CDR3 is TGCAGTGCTAGGTCCTACGCGAACACTGAAGCTTTCTTT. It yields the protein CSARSYANTEAFF. The rearrangement joins TRBV20-1 to TRBJ1-1; unclear D gene. Per germline, CDR1 DFQATT and CDR2 SNEGSKA (reference sequence). This CDR3 is 13 amino acids long. Trimming removed 3 bases at V and 1 base at J, with 9 bases between.

The CDR3 here is CSALWYPGITDTQYF. The CDR3 coding sequence is TGCAGCGCCTTATGGTACCCCGGGATCACAGATACGCAGTATTTT. The rearrangement links TRBV29-1 to TRBJ2-3; D is possibly TRBD2 (5 bases). Germline CDR1 and CDR2: SQVTM and ANQGSEA. The V gene lost 7 bases and the J gene lost 2 bases, with 19 bases spanning the gap. This CDR3 comprises 15 residues.

For this clonotype: The CDR3 end shows no conserved phenylalanine or tryptophan, and so a read error is likely. DNA of the CDR3: TGTGCCAGTAGTCCCCAGGCGTTGAATGAGCAGTTCTTA. Encoded protein: CASSPQALNEQFL. The gene calls are TRBV19 and TRBJ2-1; D unclear. Germline lookup yields CDR1 LNHDA and CDR2 SQIVND (reference sequence). Deletions cut 5 bases from V and 7 bases from J, with 12 bases between. The CDR3 consists of 13 residues.

This rearrangement joins TRBV6-5 to TRBJ1-4; D is unresolved. This CDR3 spans 13 amino acids. The germline CDR1 and CDR2 sequences are MNHEY and SVGAGI. Trimming pared 5 bases from V and 12 bases from J, leaving 16 bases between. CDR3 in amino acids: CASSGNQLTQLFF. CDR3 coding DNA: TGTGCCAGCAGTGGGAACCAGCTGACCCAACTGTTTTTT.

This clonotype was seen repeatedly, ten times or more. The chain uses TRBV6-5 and TRBJ1-1; possible D gene TRBD1, 5 bases. The germline V gene has CDR1 MNHEY and CDR2 SVGAGI. V lost 0 bases and J 2 bases, leaving 7 bases between the germline ends. CDR3 length equals 14 residues. The CDR3 bases are TGTGCCAGCAGTTACTCTCAGGGTAACACTGAAGCTTTCTTT. This sequence encodes CASSYSQGNTEAFF.

V is TRBV10-2 and J is TRBJ1-1; 8 bases align to TRBD1. J was trimmed by 8 bases and V by 6 bases; bases with no gene match: 8. Germline CDR1 reads WSHSY; CDR2 reads SAAADI. The CDR3 contains 13 residues. The CDR3 nucleotides read TGCGCCAGCAGGCGGGACAGGCAGAGGGAAGCTTTCTTT. Translation gives CASRRDRQREAFF.

The V and J genes are TRBV10-2 and TRBJ1-2; D perhaps matches TRBD1 (5 bases). Per germline, CDR1 WSHSY and CDR2 SAAADI. There are 15 residues in the CDR3. The V and J ends lost 7 bases and 4 bases respectively, with 19 bases between them. CDR3 protein: CASNPTGGSLYGYTF. In DNA form, the CDR3 reads TGCGCCAGCAATCCGACGGGGGGTTCGCTCTATGGCTACACCTTC.

V gene TRBV19 combines with J gene TRBJ1-1, with unresolved D. Trimming stripped 8 bases from V and 1 base from J, with 11 bases between. The CDR3 spans 13 residues. Germline-derived CDR1 and CDR2 are LNHDA and SQIVND (reference sequence). The CDR3 region has the DNA TGTGCCAGTCGACCGGCCTGGAACACTGAAGCTTTCTTT. It translates to CASRPAWNTEAFF.

This clonotype showed up just a few times. The J gene is TRBJ2-7, the V gene TRBV9; 9 bases are shared with TRBD1. The germline gives CDR1 SGDLS, CDR2 YYNGEE. J was trimmed by 3 bases and V by 4 bases; bases with no gene match: 17. This CDR3 spans 18 amino acids. DNA of the CDR3: TGTGCCAGCAGCCCTGGGACAGGGATCCCCAGAAGTTACTACGAGCAGTACTTC. It yields the protein CASSPGTGIPRSYYEQYF.

This clonotype was found a few times. The rearrangement links TRBV20-1 to TRBJ2-1; D unresolved. Trimming stripped 1 base from V and 1 base from J, with 5 bases between. This CDR3 comprises 13 residues. In germline, CDR1 is DFQATT, CDR2 SNEGSKA (reference sequence). The CDR3 region has the DNA TGCAGTGCTAGAGTGGGATCCTACAATGAGCAGTTCTTC. Its protein product is CSARVGSYNEQFF.

This chain joins TRBV19 and TRBJ1-2, with a weak D call TRBD1 (5 bases). Germline CDR1 and CDR2: LNHDA and SQIVND (reference sequence). The V end was cut by 5 bases, the J end by 5 bases, with 9 bases between. This CDR3 region has 12 residues. The CDR3 is CASSPWGYGYTF. In DNA, the CDR3 is TGTGCCAGTAGTCCCTGGGGGTATGGCTACACCTTC.

V and J are TRBV7-9 and TRBJ1-1; possibly TRBD1 for D (6 bases). The CDR3 loop spans 17 amino acids. CDR1 SEHNR and CDR2 FQNEAQ come from the germline V gene (reference sequence). V gave up 3 bases and J gave up 0 bases, with 17 bases separating them. CDR3: CASSFSRWGDMNTEAFF. CDR3 bases: TGTGCCAGCAGCTTCTCTCGATGGGGGGACATGAACACTGAAGCTTTCTTT. Drawing the rest from reference TRBV7-9 and TRBJ1-1, the complete variable domain is DTGVSQNPRHKITKRGQNVTFRCDPISEHNRLYWYRQTLGQGPEFLTYFQNEAQLEKSRLLSDRFSAERPKGSFSTLEIQRTEQGDSAMYLCASSFSRWGDMNTEAFFGQGTRLTVV.

The chain uses TRBV6-5 and TRBJ1-4, with 8 bases identical to TRBD1. CDR3 length: 16 amino acids. The germline CDR1 and CDR2 sequences are MNHEY and SVGAGI. The J segment lost 10 bases and the V segment lost 2 bases, leaving 12 bases of the junction unmatched. This chain's CDR3 is CASSYLRTGRWTKLFF. In nucleotides, the CDR3 is TGTGCCAGCAGTTACCTTCGGACAGGGAGGTGGACAAAACTGTTTTTT.

The chain joins TRBV7-6 to TRBJ2-3; 7 bases match TRBD2. This CDR3 has 16 residues. Germline V gene sequence: CDR1 SGHVS, CDR2 FNYEAQ. V lost 0 bases and J lost 2; bases outside the gene matches: 5. The CDR3 DNA reads TGTGCCAGCAGCTTAGCGGGAGGGTTATTCACAGATACGCAGTATTTT. This translates into CASSLAGGLFTDTQYF.

There are a few counts of this clonotype. The chain joins TRBV3-1 to TRBJ2-1; 7 bases are shared with TRBD2. The germline V gene encodes CDR1 LGHDT and CDR2 YNNKEL (reference sequence). The CDR3 consists of 16 residues. J gave up 5 bases and V 1 base, and 8 bases lay outside the gene matches. The chain's CDR3 is CASSQGLAFTHNEQFF. The CDR3 region has the DNA TGTGCCAGCAGCCAAGGACTAGCATTCACCCACAATGAGCAGTTCTTC.

This chain joins TRBV7-2 and TRBJ2-3; the D is unclear. Trimming took 3 bases from V and 5 from J, leaving 15 bases between them. CDR1 SGHTA and CDR2 FQGNSA come from the germline V gene. CDR3 length: 15 amino acids. CDR3: CASSFSRDKIDTQYF. The DNA of the CDR3 is TGTGCCAGCAGCTTTTCCAGAGATAAGATAGATACGCAGTATTTT.

With respect to this clonotype: A read error may explain this, as a much larger clone is one base away. CDR3 DNA sequence: TGCAGCGTCCAGACAGGACCTAACAATCAGCCCCAGCATTTT. It encodes CSVQTGPNNQPQHF. The chain couples TRBV29-1 to TRBJ1-5; D possibly corresponds to TRBD1 (6 bases). Per the germline V gene, CDR1 is SQVTM and CDR2 is ANQGSEA. The V gene lost 6 bases and the J gene lost 3 bases, with 15 bases spanning the gap. The CDR3 length is 14 residues.

V and J are TRBV9 and TRBJ1-4; D gene unclear. Trimming removed 4 bases from V and 6 bases from J, with 7 bases in between. Germline-derived CDR1 and CDR2 are SGDLS and YYNGEE. This CDR3 is 12 amino acids long. CDR3 residues: CASSSDDEKLFF. The CDR3 DNA is TGTGCCAGCAGCTCAGACGATGAAAAACTGTTTTTT.

There are a few counts of this clonotype. The chain combines TRBV6-5 with TRBJ1-2; D gene unclear. Looked up from germline, CDR1 is MNHEY and CDR2 is SVGAGI. The CDR3 is made up of 12 amino acids. The V end lost 4 bases, the J end lost 7 bases, and 10 bases lay between the germline ends. The DNA of the CDR3 is TGTGCCAGCAGTTCGAAGACCCGTGGCTACACCTTC. Its protein product is CASSSKTRGYTF.

The rearrangement uses TRBV4-3 and TRBJ2-3; weak D call: TRBD2 (6 bases). The CDR3 is made up of 15 amino acids. Germline lookup yields CDR1 LGHNA and CDR2 YSLEER. The germline V and J ends were trimmed by 0 bases and 5 bases, with 12 bases remaining between them. The CDR3 sequence is CASSQEGDSLDTQYF. The CDR3 nucleotides read TGCGCCAGCAGCCAAGAGGGGGACTCCTTAGATACGCAGTATTTT.

This clonotype was recorded many times. The chain has TRBV2 and TRBJ1-1; 7 nucleotides align to TRBD1. Looked up from germline, CDR1 is SNHLY and CDR2 is FYNNEI. CDR3 size: 13 residues. V shed 6 bases and J 4 bases; nucleotides not matched to a gene: 5. CDR3 in amino acids: CASRRQGITEAFF. CDR3 in DNA: TGTGCCAGCAGAAGACAGGGAATCACTGAAGCTTTCTTT.